This T cell receptor beta chain derives from a study of blood T cells in healthy people across ages. The CDR3 is 14 amino acids. Germline-derived CDR1 and CDR2 are MGHRA and YSYEKL. The V end was cut by 1 base, the J end by 1 base, with 7 bases between. The authors ran a second PCR of about 6 to 11 cycles using a sample-barcoded 5' primer and a J-beta primer mix. TCRdb called the 5' RACE reads again in MiXCR, with one record for every CDR3 protein. There are about 670,000 distinct CDR3 sequences in the sample; roughly half occur only once, and less than 15% lies in the top ten. The chain recombines TRBV4-1 with TRBJ2-5; D remains unclear. This sequence was found in a woman older than 75 in good health. Sequenced input: blood. The CDR3 DNA follows: TGCGCCAGCAGCCAAGCAACAGTCCAAGAGACCCAGTACTTC. As protein: CASSQATVQETQYF.